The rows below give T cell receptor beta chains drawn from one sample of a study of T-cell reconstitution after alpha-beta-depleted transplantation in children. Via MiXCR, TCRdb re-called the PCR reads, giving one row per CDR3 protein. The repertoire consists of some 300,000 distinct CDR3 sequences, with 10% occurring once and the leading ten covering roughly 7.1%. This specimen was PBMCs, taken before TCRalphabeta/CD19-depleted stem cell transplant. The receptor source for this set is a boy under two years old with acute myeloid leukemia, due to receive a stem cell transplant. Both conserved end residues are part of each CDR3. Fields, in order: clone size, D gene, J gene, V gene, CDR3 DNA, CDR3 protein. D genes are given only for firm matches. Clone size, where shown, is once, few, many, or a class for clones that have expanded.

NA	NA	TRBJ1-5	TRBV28	TGTGCCAGCAGTTTACTTCAGGGGAATCAGCCCCAGCATTTT	CASSLLQGNQPQHF
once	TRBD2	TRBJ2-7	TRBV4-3	TGCGCCAGCAGCCAGGATTCTAGCGGCCTGAGCTCCTACGAGCAGTACTTC	CASSQDSSGLSSYEQYF
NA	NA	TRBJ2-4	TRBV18	TGTGCCAGCTCACCGCGGGATTTTTTAGCCAAAAACATTCAGTACTTC	CASSPRDFLAKNIQYF
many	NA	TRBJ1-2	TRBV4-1	TGCGCCAGCAGTCGGGGTGACTATGGCTACACCTTC	CASSRGDYGYTF
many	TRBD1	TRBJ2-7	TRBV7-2	TGTGCCAGCAGCACGTGGACAGGGGGCTACGAGCAGTACTTC	CASSTWTGGYEQYF
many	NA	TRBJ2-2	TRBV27	TGTGCCAGCAGTTTGACTAAGTCGAACACCGGGGAGCTGTTTTTT	CASSLTKSNTGELFF
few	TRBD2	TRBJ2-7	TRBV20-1	TGCAGTGCTAGGGGTCAAAGACTAGCGGGAGGGCCGTACGAGCAGTACTTC	CSARGQRLAGGPYEQYF
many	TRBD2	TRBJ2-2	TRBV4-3	TGCGCCAGCAGCCAAGATCTAGCGGGAGGTAACACCGGGGAGCTGTTTTTT	CASSQDLAGGNTGELFF
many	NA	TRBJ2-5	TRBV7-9	TGTGCCAGCAGCGCCCCATTGACACTCCAAGAGACCCAGTACTTC	CASSAPLTLQETQYF
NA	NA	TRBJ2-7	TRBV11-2	TGTGCCAGCAGCTTACCCGGGACAAATTACGAGCAGTACTTC	CASSLPGTNYEQYF
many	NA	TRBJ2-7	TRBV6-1	TGTGCCGGACCCTGGGTCAACACTGCCGAGCAGTACTTC	CAGPWVNTAEQYF
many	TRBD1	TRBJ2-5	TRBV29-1	TGCAGCGTTCATTGGACAGGGCCCCTCCAAGAGACCCAGTACTTC	CSVHWTGPLQETQYF
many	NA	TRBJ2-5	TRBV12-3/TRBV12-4	TGTGCCAGCAGCCTAAACTTGGGTGAGACCCAGTACTTC	CASSLNLGETQYF
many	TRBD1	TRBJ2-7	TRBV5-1	TGCGCCAGCAGCTTGGTGACAGGGGAGCACGAGCAGTACTTC	CASSLVTGEHEQYF
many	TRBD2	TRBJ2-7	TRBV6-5	TGTGCCAGCAGTTACTCGATGGGGAGGGCCTACGAGCAGTACTTC	CASSYSMGRAYEQYF
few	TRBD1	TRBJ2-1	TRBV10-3	TGTGCCATCAACCAACAGGGGAACAATGAGCAGTTCTTC	CAINQQGNNEQFF
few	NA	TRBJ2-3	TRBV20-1	TGCAGTGCTAGAGGAGCCAGAGACACAGATACGCAGTATTTT	CSARGARDTDTQYF
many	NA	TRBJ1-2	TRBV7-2	TGTGCCAGCAGCTTATCCGCTGGACAGCTCTATGGCTACACCTTC	CASSLSAGQLYGYTF
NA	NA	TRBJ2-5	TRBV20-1	TGCAGTGCTACTTACCCCTCGCGAGGCAGCGGGTTTCAAGAGACCCAGTACTTC	CSATYPSRGSGFQETQYF
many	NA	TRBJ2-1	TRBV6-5	TGTGCCAGCAGTTACGGAAGGGGTGAGCAGTTCTTC	CASSYGRGEQFF
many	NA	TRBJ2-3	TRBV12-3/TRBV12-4	TGTGCCAGCAGTTTCCATTGGACGGCCACAGATACGCAGTATTTT	CASSFHWTATDTQYF
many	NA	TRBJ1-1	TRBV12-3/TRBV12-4	TGTGCCAGCTCTGATAGAATGAACACTGAAGCTTTCTTT	CASSDRMNTEAFF
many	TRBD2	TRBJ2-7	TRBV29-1	TGCAGCGTTGGGAGCAGGGTCGGGGGGGAGCAGTACTTC	CSVGSRVGGEQYF
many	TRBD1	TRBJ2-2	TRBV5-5	TGTGCCAGCAGCCGTCGGGACAGGGTTAACACCGGGGAGCTGTTTTTT	CASSRRDRVNTGELFF
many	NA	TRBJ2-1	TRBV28	TGTGCCAGCAGTTTGGGGGCAGGGGCGATCCGTAGCGAAGTAAGCTCCTACAATGAGCAGTTCTTC	CASSLGAGAIRSEVSSYNEQFF
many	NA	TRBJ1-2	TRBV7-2	TGTGCCAGCAGCTTAAAAGGGGAAGTTGGCTACACCTTC	CASSLKGEVGYTF
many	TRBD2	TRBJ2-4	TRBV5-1	TGCGCCAGCAGCTTTCTAGCGGGAGATGGGGACATTCAGTACTTC	CASSFLAGDGDIQYF
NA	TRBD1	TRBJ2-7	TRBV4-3	TGCGCCAGCAGCCACCCGAACAGGGGGCCCTCCTACGAGCAGTACTTC	CASSHPNRGPSYEQYF
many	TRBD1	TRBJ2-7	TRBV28	TGTGCCAGCAGCCCTGCAGGACAGGTGACCTTCCCGTACTTC	CASSPAGQVTFPYF
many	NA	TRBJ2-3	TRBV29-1	TGCAGCGTTGTGGGCCTCTACACAGATACGCAGTATTTT	CSVVGLYTDTQYF
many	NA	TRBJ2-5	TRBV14	TGTGCCAGCAGCCAAGTCACGCTAGCGCGACAAGAGACCCAGTACTTC	CASSQVTLARQETQYF
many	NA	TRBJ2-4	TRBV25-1	TGTGCCAGCAGTGAATCAAACATTCAGTACTTC	CASSESNIQYF
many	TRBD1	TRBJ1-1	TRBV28	TGTGCCAGCAGTTTTATGCAGGGGGCGATGAACACTGAAGCTTTCTTT	CASSFMQGAMNTEAFF
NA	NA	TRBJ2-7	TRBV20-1	TGCAGTGCTAGGCCTAAGGGCCACGAGCAGTACTTC	CSARPKGHEQYF